These 19 T cell receptor beta chains were all obtained from the same sample, sequenced in a study of blood T cell repertoires in COVID-19. This table comes from immunoSEQ multiplex PCR, and its TCRdb copy is limited to in-frame clones, with some not included. The sample has approximately 450,000 clones, nearly 90% seen once; the top ten hold just under 2%. Sample: PBMCs or T cells enriched from blood (not recorded which). Source of these receptors: a woman younger than 30 with acute COVID-19.

This chain joins TRBV3-1 (or the pseudogene TRBV3-2) and TRBJ1-1; 8 nucleotides match TRBD1. Germline V gene lookup returns CDR1 LGHDT and CDR2 YNNKEL (reference sequence). With V trimmed by 0 bases and J by 1 base, 16 bases remained unmatched. This CDR3 spans 20 amino acids. For the CDR3, the DNA is TGTGCCAGCAGCCAAGATTTCTCAGGGGGCCCGGGGGCACGGAACACTGAAGCTTTCTTT. This codes for CASSQDFSGGPGARNTEAFF.

This chain joins TRBV7-9 and TRBJ2-2; 11 bases map to TRBD2. In germline, CDR1 is SEHNR, CDR2 FQNEAQ (reference sequence). V was clipped by 5 bases and J by 7 bases; unmatched bases: 6. This CDR3 contains 15 residues. The CDR3: CASSPGTSGVGELFF. CDR3 bases: TGTGCCAGCAGCCCCGGGACTAGCGGTGTCGGGGAGCTGTTTTTT.

This chain connects TRBV19 to TRBJ1-2; possible D gene TRBD1, 6 bases. CDR3 length: 14 amino acids. V was pared by 5 bases and J by 4 bases, with 14 bases between. Per germline, CDR1 LNHDA and CDR2 SQIVND (reference sequence). This CDR3 is CASSAQQGTYGYTF. The CDR3 DNA is TGTGCCAGTAGTGCCCAACAGGGAACCTATGGCTACACCTTC.

J is TRBJ2-1 and V is TRBV28; 12 nucleotides align to TRBD2. J was trimmed by 0 bases and V by 4 bases; bases with no gene match: 4. The CDR3 runs 17 residues. Germline CDR1 reads MDHEN; CDR2 reads SYDVKM. This chain's CDR3 is CASSSPTSGSSYNEQFF. Written as DNA, the CDR3 is TGTGCCAGCAGTTCGCCGACTAGCGGGAGCTCCTACAATGAGCAGTTCTTC. The entire variable domain, with the rest obtained from reference TRBV28 and TRBJ2-1, is as follows: DVKVTQSSRYLVKRTGEKVFLECVQDMDHENMFWYRQDPGLGLRLIYFSYDVKMKEKGDIPEGYSVSREKKERFSLILESASTNQTSMYLCASSSPTSGSSYNEQFFGPGTRLTVL.

The chain combines TRBV14 with TRBJ2-5; possible D gene TRBD1, 5 bases. The CDR3 loop spans 13 amino acids. Germline CDR1 SGHDN, CDR2 FVKESK. V lost 5 bases, J lost 4 bases, and 11 bases lay in between. As DNA, the CDR3 is TGTGCCAGCAGCTACAGGTCTGGAGAGACCCAGTACTTC. Residues: CASSYRSGETQYF.

The chain is built from TRBV7-2 and TRBJ2-7; 7 bases agree with TRBD2. With V trimmed by 1 base and J by 3 bases, 6 bases remained unmatched. CDR3 length: 15 residues. Per the germline V gene, CDR1 is SGHTA and CDR2 is FQGNSA. CDR3 DNA sequence: TGTGCCAGCAGCTTAGTTGCGGGAGTTCTCTACGAGCAGTACTTC. Translating it yields CASSLVAGVLYEQYF.

The chain links TRBV5-8 to TRBJ1-4; 7 positions match TRBD1. The CDR3 spans 15 residues. The J segment lost 7 bases and the V segment lost 3 bases, leaving 9 bases of the junction unmatched. The germline gives CDR1 SGHTS, CDR2 YDEGEE. The CDR3 spells CASSSTTGWGEKLFF. The CDR3, as DNA: TGTGCCAGCAGCTCTACGACAGGGTGGGGTGAAAAACTGTTTTTT. The full variable domain, in which reference TRBV5-8 and TRBJ1-4 provide the parts outside the CDR3, is EAGVTQSPTHLIKTRGQQATLRCSPISGHTSVYWYQQALGLGLQFLLWYDEGEERNRGNFPPRFSGRQFPNYSSELNVNALELEDSALYLCASSSTTGWGEKLFFGSGTQLSVL.

This clone was observed a few times. This chain connects TRBV7-2 to TRBJ1-5; D gene unclear. Germline values: CDR1 SGHTA, CDR2 FQGNSA. The CDR3 is made up of 11 amino acids. Trimming took off 4 bases at V and 10 bases at J, with 8 bases between the two ends. CDR3 sequence: CASSSGEPQHF. The CDR3 DNA is TGTGCCAGCAGCTCCGGGGAACCCCAGCATTTT.

This rearrangement joins TRBV27 to TRBJ1-2, with 8 bases fitting TRBD1. The CDR3 spans 15 residues. The V and J ends lost 0 bases and 6 bases, in that order; junction bases with no gene match: 6. Germline lookup yields CDR1 MNHEY and CDR2 SMNVEV (reference sequence). This CDR3 is CASSLSLDRGNGYTF. As DNA, the CDR3 is TGTGCCAGCAGTTTATCCCTTGACAGGGGAAATGGCTACACCTTC.

The chain carries TRBV19 and TRBJ2-3, with a possible D match to TRBD2 (6 bases). This CDR3 contains 13 residues. Germline assignment: CDR1 LNHDA and CDR2 SQIVND (reference sequence). The ends were cut back, 11 bases at V and 2 bases at J, with 14 bases in the middle. The CDR3 reads CAGRQVNTDTQYF. The CDR3 bases are TGTGCCGGGAGGCAAGTCAACACAGATACGCAGTATTTT.

The CDR3 DNA reads as TGTGCCAGCAGTTGGACAGAGGGCAACTATGGCTACACCTTC. Its translation: CASSWTEGNYGYTF. The rearrangement joins TRBV28 to TRBJ1-2; possibly TRBD1 for D (6 bases). Trimming left V 4 bases short and J 2 bases short, with 11 bases between. The germline gives CDR1 MDHEN, CDR2 SYDVKM. This CDR3 spans 14 amino acids.

This rearrangement joins TRBV3-1 (or the pseudogene TRBV3-2) to TRBJ1-2, with unresolved D. The CDR3 loop spans 14 amino acids. The germline V gene encodes CDR1 LGHDT and CDR2 YNNKEL (reference sequence). V was cut by 4 bases and J by 5 bases, with 14 bases left in between. CDR3 bases: TGTGCCAGCAGCCTTGCCACGGGTCCTTATGGCTACACCTTC. Protein: CASSLATGPYGYTF.

This chain connects TRBV9 to TRBJ1-5; D may be TRBD1 (6 bases). Per the germline V gene, CDR1 is SGDLS and CDR2 is YYNGEE. The CDR3 length is 14 residues. The V gene lost 5 bases and the J gene lost 6 bases, with 15 bases spanning the gap. CDR3: CASSRGGAGQPQHF. CDR3 sequence (DNA): TGTGCCAGCAGTCGTGGGGGGGCAGGTCAGCCCCAGCATTTT.

This chain uses TRBV5-4 with TRBJ2-7, with TRBD2 matching 13 bases. The germline V gene encodes CDR1 SGHNT and CDR2 YYREEE (reference sequence). This CDR3 comprises 15 residues. J gave up 3 bases and V 5 bases, and 5 bases lay outside the gene matches. The chain's CDR3 is CASSPWTSGSYEQYF. The CDR3 region has the DNA TGTGCCAGCAGTCCCTGGACTAGCGGGAGCTACGAGCAGTACTTC.

The chain recombines TRBV29-1 with TRBJ1-5, with TRBD1 as a possible D gene (6 bases). The V gene's germline CDR1 is SQVTM and CDR2 ANQGSEA. The V end was cut by 6 bases, the J end by 5 bases, with 14 bases between. This CDR3 is built from 13 residues. The CDR3: CSVRDIEDQPQHF. The DNA for the CDR3 is TGCAGCGTCCGGGACATCGAGGATCAGCCCCAGCATTTT.

The gene calls are TRBV7-2 and TRBJ1-2; possibly TRBD1 for D (6 bases). Trimming shortened V by 1 base and J by 4 bases, and 13 bases separated the two germline ends. Germline V gene sequence: CDR1 SGHTA, CDR2 FQGNSA. The CDR3 is made up of 15 amino acids. The CDR3 bases are TGTGCCAGCAGCTTAGGGGGCGGGGGCAGCTATGGCTACACCTTC. Its translation: CASSLGGGGSYGYTF. The whole variable domain, filled in from reference TRBV7-2 and TRBJ1-2, reads GAGVSQSPSNKVTEKGKDVELRCDPISGHTALYWYRQSLGQGLEFLIYFQGNSAPDKSGLPSDRFSAERTGGSVSTLTIQRTQQEDSAVYLCASSLGGGGSYGYTFGSGTRLTVV.

The chain links TRBV19 to TRBJ1-5; D unclear. Germline loops: CDR1 LNHDA, CDR2 SQIVND (reference sequence). V was trimmed by 9 bases and J by 0 bases, leaving 15 bases between them. CDR3 size: 15 residues. The DNA of the CDR3 is TGTGCCAGCCGGGTCTTGATTTATAGCAATCAGCCCCAGCATTTT. Translating it yields CASRVLIYSNQPQHF.

This rearrangement joins TRBV4-1 to TRBJ1-6; D not resolved. The CDR3 consists of 15 residues. Trimming removed 0 bases from V and 9 bases from J, with 12 bases in between. Germline V gene data show CDR1 as MGHRA and CDR2 as YSYEKL. The CDR3 coding sequence is TGCGCCAGCAGCCAAGAACGGCCCGCGGGTTCACCCCTCCACTTT. Protein sequence: CASSQERPAGSPLHF.

The chain couples TRBV29-1 to TRBJ1-5; 9 nucleotides match TRBD1. In germline, CDR1 is SQVTM, CDR2 ANQGSEA. V trimming: 6 bases; J trimming: 7 bases; junction bases outside the gene matches: 7. This CDR3 is 13 amino acids long. The CDR3, as DNA: TGCAGCGTCGTACAGGGGGCGGAACAGCCCCAGCATTTT. Translation: CSVVQGAEQPQHF.